One and the same sample provided the 30 T cell receptor beta chains below, sequenced in a study of molecular identifiers for immune sequencing clone quantification. Using its own MiXCR run on the PCR reads, TCRdb lists one record per CDR3 protein. Of more than 300,000 distinct CDR3 sequences in the sample, about a fifth were seen once. Material for sequencing was naive CD8+ T cells from blood, with Jurkat cell RNA spiked in. Documented subset: FACS-sorted CD8+CD4-CCR7+CD45RA+ naive T cells. These receptors were taken from a human donor in good health. Some libraries in this study had Jurkat cell RNA spiked in.

Many counts were recorded for this clonotype. The chain carries TRBV6-5 and TRBJ2-3, with no clear D. This CDR3 spans 15 amino acids. V was pared by 0 bases and J by 0 bases, with 7 bases between. Germline CDR1 and CDR2: MNHEY and SVGAGI. CDR3 nucleotides: TGTGCCAGCAGTTACTCGAGCCTTAGCACAGATACGCAGTATTTT. This sequence encodes CASSYSSLSTDTQYF.

In this sample, this clonotype turned up many times. V usage is TRBV20-1 and J usage is TRBJ1-4; D may be TRBD1 (5 bases). Germline CDR1 and CDR2: DFQATT and SNEGSKA (reference sequence). V dropped 3 bases and J dropped 4 bases, with 15 bases sitting between them. The CDR3 covers 15 residues. For the CDR3, the DNA is TGCAGTGCTAGTACCGGAGAGGGACTTAATGAAAAACTGTTTTTT. It is translated as CSASTGEGLNEKLFF.

This clonotype came up many times. This rearrangement joins TRBV30 to TRBJ2-7; no firm D call. V was trimmed by 0 bases and J by 0 bases, leaving 15 bases between them. This CDR3 contains 16 residues. The V gene's germline CDR1 is GTSNPN and CDR2 SVGIG (reference sequence). This chain's CDR3 is CAWSVPGPGLSYEQYF. In nucleotides, the CDR3 is TGTGCCTGGAGTGTACCCGGGCCGGGTCTCTCCTACGAGCAGTACTTC.

The chain employs TRBV5-3 and TRBJ2-1, with 11 bases fitting TRBD1. TRBV5-3 is annotated as an ORF whose role is uncertain. V lost 10 bases to trimming and J lost 8 bases; unmatched junction nucleotides: 11. There are 14 residues in the CDR3. CDR3 nucleotides: TGTGCCGGCAGCTGGGACAGGGGGAACGATGAGCAGTTCTTC. This sequence encodes CAGSWDRGNDEQFF.

On this clonotype: Since a much larger clone is just one base distant, this may be a read error. CDR3 residues: CGVVGTDGNTIYF. CDR3 DNA sequence: TGCGGCGTGGTAGGGACAGACGGAAACACCATATATTTT. The chain is built from TRBV29-1 and TRBJ1-3, with TRBD1 matching over 7 bases. CDR3 length equals 13 residues. The V gene's germline CDR1 is SQVTM and CDR2 ANQGSEA.

As to this clonotype: A much larger clone differs from this one at a single base, so this may be a read error. This chain connects TRBV6-5 to TRBJ2-7; D may match TRBD1 or TRBD2 (5 bases each). CDR1 and CDR2 from the germline V gene are MNHEY and SVGAGI. The CDR3 spans 16 residues. DNA of the CDR3: TGTGTCAGCAGTTACTCGACGGGACCCAGCCCGGACGAGCAGTACTTC. Residues: CVSSYSTGPSPDEQYF.

Notes on this clonotype: A clone one base away is much larger, so this may be a read error. The J gene is TRBJ2-2, the V gene TRBV29-1, with a possible D match to TRBD1 (6 bases). This CDR3 is 13 amino acids long. The V end was cut by 4 bases, the J end by 1 base, with 7 bases between. The germline CDR1 and CDR2 sequences are SQVTM and ANQGSEA. In nucleotides, the CDR3 is TGCAGCGTTGTCAGGGGGAACACCGGGGAGCTGTTTTTT. Translation gives CSVVRGNTGELFF.

This clonotype has ten or more counts. The genes are TRBV7-9 and TRBJ2-7; D is ambiguous. The CDR3 has 12 amino acids. Deletions cut 4 bases from V and 5 bases from J, with 9 bases between. The germline V gene encodes CDR1 SEHNR and CDR2 FQNEAQ (reference sequence). CDR3 amino acids: CASSSSADEQYF. As DNA, the CDR3 is TGTGCCAGCAGCTCCTCGGCCGACGAGCAGTACTTC.

This clonotype was observed at least ten times. The rearrangement joins TRBV24-1 to TRBJ2-3; 8 bases align to TRBD2. This CDR3 has 17 amino acids. V shed 3 bases, J shed 0 bases, and the junction held 7 bases outside the gene matches. CDR1 and CDR2 from the germline V gene are KGHDR and SFDVKD. Here the CDR3 reads CATSDQTSGPSTDTQYF. The CDR3, as DNA: TGTGCCACCAGTGATCAAACTAGCGGTCCTAGCACAGATACGCAGTATTTT.

This chain uses TRBV30 with TRBJ1-1, with a weak D call TRBD1 (6 bases). CDR1 is GTSNPN, CDR2 SVGIG, per germline (reference sequence). Trimming cost V 0 bases and J 9 bases, with 14 bases left between them. The CDR3 spans 13 residues. This chain's CDR3 is CAWSVGQGQKAFF. CDR3 nucleotide sequence: TGTGCCTGGAGTGTAGGGCAGGGGCAAAAAGCTTTCTTT.

This clonotype was counted a few times. CDR3 sequence: CSARGSLGLLAGLTDTQYF. CDR3 nucleotide sequence: TGCAGTGCTAGAGGATCCCTGGGGCTGCTAGCGGGGCTTACAGATACGCAGTATTTT. The V gene is TRBV20-1, the J gene TRBJ2-3; 9 bases are shared with TRBD2. The V gene end was trimmed by 1 base and the J gene end by 3 bases; junction bases not matched to a gene: 17. The CDR3 spans 19 residues. Germline CDR1 is DFQATT and CDR2 is SNEGSKA (reference sequence).

The chain couples TRBV27 to TRBJ2-3, with D hard to call. Per germline, CDR1 MNHEY and CDR2 SMNVEV (reference sequence). Trimming removed 0 bases from V and 0 bases from J, with 10 bases in between. The CDR3 has 16 residues. The CDR3: CASSLSLAESTDTQYF. The CDR3 coding sequence is TGTGCCAGCAGTTTATCGTTGGCAGAAAGCACAGATACGCAGTATTTT.

This clonotype showed up just a few times. V usage is TRBV30 and J usage is TRBJ1-5; 11 nucleotides line up with TRBD1. This CDR3 spans 15 amino acids. V dropped 1 base and J dropped 7; count of bases not matched to a gene: 6. The germline V gene has CDR1 GTSNPN and CDR2 SVGIG (reference sequence). CDR3 residues: CAWSEGTGGDQPQHF. Here the CDR3 DNA reads TGTGCCTGGAGTGAAGGGACAGGGGGTGACCAGCCCCAGCATTTT.

This clonotype was counted at least ten times. The chain carries TRBV7-2 and TRBJ2-3; 11 bases fit TRBD2. Losses at the gene ends were 3 bases for V and 5 bases for J; bases not matched to a gene: 7. The germline CDR1 and CDR2 sequences are SGHTA and FQGNSA. This CDR3 region has 16 residues. The CDR3 DNA follows: TGTGCCAGCAGCTTTAGCGGGAGGGCCACGATAGATACGCAGTATTTT. Residues: CASSFSGRATIDTQYF.

The chain carries TRBV7-9 and TRBJ1-1; possibly TRBD1 for D (5 bases). Per germline, CDR1 SEHNR and CDR2 FQNEAQ (reference sequence). Trimming removed 6 bases at V and 5 bases at J, with 10 bases between. This CDR3 comprises 12 residues. The CDR3 here is CASRAGTTEAFF. CDR3 DNA: TGTGCCAGCAGAGCAGGGACGACTGAAGCTTTCTTT.

This clonotype was found a few times. This sequence joins TRBV7-9 and TRBJ2-2; the D gene could be TRBD1 or TRBD2 (6 bases each). CDR1 is SEHNR, CDR2 FQNEAQ, per germline (reference sequence). Trimming took off 5 bases at V and 1 base at J, with 32 bases between the two ends. This CDR3 spans 22 amino acids. This chain's CDR3 is CASSLDLAGTPQGGGNTGELFF. DNA of the CDR3: TGTGCCAGCAGCCTCGACCTGGCGGGCACCCCACAGGGAGGCGGGAACACCGGGGAGCTGTTTTTT. The variable domain in full, completed from reference TRBV7-9 and TRBJ2-2, reads DTGVSQNPRHKITKRGQNVTFRCDPISEHNRLYWYRQTLGQGPEFLTYFQNEAQLEKSRLLSDRFSAERPKGSFSTLEIQRTEQGDSAMYLCASSLDLAGTPQGGGNTGELFFGEGSRLTVL.

In this sample, this clonotype turned up many times. This chain joins TRBV4-1 and TRBJ2-7, with D unresolved. Germline CDR1 reads MGHRA; CDR2 reads YSYEKL. The CDR3 sequence is 15 residues long. V gave up 0 bases and J gave up 3 bases, with 12 bases separating them. The CDR3 protein is CASSQEISTYYEQYF. As DNA, the CDR3 is TGCGCCAGCAGCCAAGAAATCAGTACTTACTACGAGCAGTACTTC.

This clonotype showed up just a few times. In nucleotides, the CDR3 is TGTGCCAGCAGCTTCGGAAGGGGAAGGGTTTCCTCCTACAATGAGCAGTTCTTC. It yields the protein CASSFGRGRVSSYNEQFF. The J gene is TRBJ2-1, the V gene TRBV11-2; D may be TRBD1 (5 bases). In germline, CDR1 is SGHAT, CDR2 FQNNGV. CDR3 size: 18 residues. Trimming pared 3 bases from V and 0 bases from J, leaving 18 bases between.

This clonotype showed up many times. This rearrangement joins TRBV28 to TRBJ2-3; D call uncertain. Germline V CDR1 and CDR2: MDHEN, SYDVKM. The CDR3 sequence is 13 residues long. Deletions cut 2 bases from V and 6 bases from J, with 9 bases between. CDR3 amino acids: CASSLRVLDTQYF. The CDR3 bases are TGTGCCAGCAGTTTAAGGGTACTTGATACGCAGTATTTT.

In regard to this clonotype: A much larger clonotype is one base distant, so this may be a read error. The chain couples TRBV7-2 to TRBJ1-5; D is unresolved. The germline V gene has CDR1 SGHTA and CDR2 FQGNSA. CDR3 length: 15 amino acids. The CDR3 coding sequence is TGTGCCAGCAGCTTATTGTATTCGGGCCAACTGCCCCTGCATTTT. Amino acid sequence: CASSLLYSGQLPLHF.

This clonotype came up many times. J is TRBJ2-1 and V is TRBV4-1; TRBD2 is a possible D gene (6 bases). The germline V gene has CDR1 MGHRA and CDR2 YSYEKL. Trimming took off 1 base at V and 8 bases at J, with 15 bases between the two ends. The CDR3 extends over 15 amino acids. The CDR3 is CASSQGQGTGDEQFF. Written as DNA, the CDR3 is TGCGCCAGCAGCCAAGGTCAGGGTACGGGGGATGAGCAGTTCTTC.

Comment on this clonotype: A much larger clone lies a single base off, so this may be a read error. This chain uses TRBV5-6 with TRBJ2-1; 9 nucleotides match TRBD2. Unmatched junction bases numbered 8, after V lost 3 bases and J lost 7 bases. Germline V gene data show CDR1 as SGHDT and CDR2 as YYEEEE. This CDR3 has 15 amino acids. DNA of the CDR3: TGTGCCAGCAGCTCACCCTGGCGGGGGGGGAATGAGCAGTTCTTC. Translated: CASSSPWRGGNEQFF.

A remark on this clonotype: Since a much larger clone is just one base distant, this may be a read error. This chain joins TRBV27 and TRBJ1-2; no definite D call. The germline V and J ends were trimmed by 8 bases and 0 bases, with 13 bases remaining between them. Germline lookup yields CDR1 MNHEY and CDR2 SMNVEV (reference sequence). The CDR3 runs 14 residues. Here the CDR3 reads CASRWVGTNYGYTF. The DNA for the CDR3 is TGTGCCAGCCGTTGGGTAGGGACTAACTATGGCTACACCTTC.

This clonotype has at least ten counts. In nucleotides, the CDR3 is TGTGCCAGCACCACTGGAGTTTGGTCCGGGTTTGGGGAGACCCAGTACTTC. It is translated as CASTTGVWSGFGETQYF. The rearrangement links TRBV5-5 to TRBJ2-5; no reliable D call. This CDR3 contains 17 residues. Germline-derived CDR1 and CDR2 are SGHKS and YYEKEE (reference sequence). The ends were cut back, 6 bases at V and 5 bases at J, with 26 bases in the middle. Drawing the rest from reference TRBV5-5 and TRBJ2-5, the complete variable domain is DAGVTQSPTHLIKTRGQQVTLRCSPISGHKSVSWYQQVLGQGPQFIFQYYEKEERGRGNFPDRFSARQFPNYSSELNVNALLLGDSALYLCASTTGVWSGFGETQYFGPGTRLLVL.

The chain combines TRBV6-2 or TRBV6-3 with TRBJ2-7; D is ambiguous. Germline CDR1 is MNHEY and CDR2 is SVGEGT. The CDR3 contains 14 residues. V gave up 2 bases and J gave up 0 bases, with 8 bases separating them. The CDR3 sequence is CASSYGGYSYEQYF. The CDR3 DNA follows: TGTGCCAGCAGTTACGGCGGCTACTCCTACGAGCAGTACTTC.

A remark on this clonotype: A read error may account for a junction end that differs from germline. The chain joins TRBV10-2 to TRBJ2-7, with D perhaps assigned TRBD1 or TRBD2 (5 bases each). The CDR3 loop spans 15 amino acids. Germline CDR1 and CDR2: WSHSY and SAAADI. DNA for the CDR3: TGCGCCAGCGGTGAGAGGGGCCTACGGTCCGACGAGCAGTACTTC. Encoded protein: CASGERGLRSDEQYF.

This clonotype came up many times. The rearrangement links TRBV19 to TRBJ2-7, with D perhaps assigned TRBD1 or TRBD2 (5 bases each). V was cut by 3 bases and J by 3 bases, with 12 bases left in between. CDR1 and CDR2 from the germline V gene are LNHDA and SQIVND (reference sequence). The CDR3 loop spans 14 amino acids. The CDR3 DNA reads as TGTGCCAGTAGTATCGGGACCCCAAGCTACGAGCAGTACTTC. Encoded protein: CASSIGTPSYEQYF.

Many counts were recorded for this clonotype. The gene calls are TRBV30 and TRBJ2-1; D is uncertain. The germline CDR1 and CDR2 sequences are GTSNPN and SVGIG (reference sequence). The V gene lost 0 bases and the J gene lost 9 bases, with 6 bases spanning the gap. This CDR3 spans 11 amino acids. The CDR3 sequence is CAWSVSIEQFF. CDR3 coding DNA: TGTGCCTGGAGTGTCTCTATTGAGCAGTTCTTC.

V is TRBV29-1 and J is TRBJ1-2; D is unresolved. The germline CDR1 and CDR2 sequences are SQVTM and ANQGSEA. V lost 2 bases and J 4 bases, leaving 8 bases between the germline ends. CDR3 length equals 12 residues. In DNA, the CDR3 is TGCAGCGTTGAATTGTATTCCTATGGCTACACCTTC. Protein: CSVELYSYGYTF.

This clonotype was seen ten or more times. The chain has TRBV27 and TRBJ2-7; 10 bases align to TRBD2. This CDR3 contains 14 residues. Per germline, CDR1 MNHEY and CDR2 SMNVEV (reference sequence). V shed 6 bases and J 3 bases; nucleotides not matched to a gene: 5. The CDR3 is CASSGLAALYEQYF. The CDR3 nucleotides are TGTGCCAGCAGCGGACTAGCGGCCCTCTACGAGCAGTACTTC.